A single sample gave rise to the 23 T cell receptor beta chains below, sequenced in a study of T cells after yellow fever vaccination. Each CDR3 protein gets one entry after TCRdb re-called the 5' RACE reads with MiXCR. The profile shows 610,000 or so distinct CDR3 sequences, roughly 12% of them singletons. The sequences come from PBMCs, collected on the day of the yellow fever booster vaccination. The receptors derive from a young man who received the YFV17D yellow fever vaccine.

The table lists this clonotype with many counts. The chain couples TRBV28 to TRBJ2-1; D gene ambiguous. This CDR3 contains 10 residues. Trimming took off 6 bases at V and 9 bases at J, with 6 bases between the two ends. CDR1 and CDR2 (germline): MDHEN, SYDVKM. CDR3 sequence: CASSHTEQFF. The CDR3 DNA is TGTGCCAGCAGCCACACTGAGCAGTTCTTC.

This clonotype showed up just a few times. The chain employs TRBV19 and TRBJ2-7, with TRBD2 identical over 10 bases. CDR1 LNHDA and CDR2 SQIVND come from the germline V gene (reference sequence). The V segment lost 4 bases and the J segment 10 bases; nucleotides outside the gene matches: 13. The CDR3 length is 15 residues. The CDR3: CASSSQREGHTDQYF. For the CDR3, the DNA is TGTGCCAGTAGTAGCCAGCGGGAGGGCCATACGGATCAGTACTTC.

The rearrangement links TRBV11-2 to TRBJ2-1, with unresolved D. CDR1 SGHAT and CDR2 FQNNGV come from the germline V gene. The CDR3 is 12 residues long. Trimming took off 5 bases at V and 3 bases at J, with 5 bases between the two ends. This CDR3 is CASSPFYNEQFF. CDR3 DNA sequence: TGTGCCAGCAGCCCCTTCTACAATGAGCAGTTCTTC.

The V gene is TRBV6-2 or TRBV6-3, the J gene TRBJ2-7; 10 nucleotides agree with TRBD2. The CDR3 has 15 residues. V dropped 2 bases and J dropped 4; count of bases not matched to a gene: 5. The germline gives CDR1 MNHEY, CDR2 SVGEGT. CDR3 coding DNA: TGTGCCAGCAGTTACAGTGGGACTAGCGCTTACGAGCAGTACTTC. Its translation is CASSYSGTSAYEQYF.

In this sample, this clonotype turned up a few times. CDR3 sequence reads: CASSAGDSGEKLFF. The CDR3 nucleotides read TGTGCCAGCAGCGCAGGGGACTCCGGCGAAAAACTGTTTTTT. The rearrangement links TRBV9 to TRBJ1-4, with TRBD1 as a possible D gene (6 bases). In germline, CDR1 is SGDLS, CDR2 YYNGEE. The CDR3 contains 14 residues. V was pared by 3 bases and J by 8 bases, with 14 bases between.

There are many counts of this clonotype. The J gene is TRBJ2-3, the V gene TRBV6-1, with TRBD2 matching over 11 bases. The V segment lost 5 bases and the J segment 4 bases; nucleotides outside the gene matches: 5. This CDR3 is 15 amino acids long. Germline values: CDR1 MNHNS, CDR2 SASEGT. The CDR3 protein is CASSPTSGSSDTQYF. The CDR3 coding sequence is TGTGCCAGCAGTCCTACTAGCGGGAGCTCAGATACGCAGTATTTT.

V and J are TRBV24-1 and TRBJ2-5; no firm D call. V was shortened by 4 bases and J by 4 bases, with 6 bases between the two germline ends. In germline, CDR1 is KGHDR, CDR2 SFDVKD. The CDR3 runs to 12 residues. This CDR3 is CATSDPGETQYF. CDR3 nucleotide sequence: TGTGCCACCAGTGACCCCGGAGAGACCCAGTACTTC.

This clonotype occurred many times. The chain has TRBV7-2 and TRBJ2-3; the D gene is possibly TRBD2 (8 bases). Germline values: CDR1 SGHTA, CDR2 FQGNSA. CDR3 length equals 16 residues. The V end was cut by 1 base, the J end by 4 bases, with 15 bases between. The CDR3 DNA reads TGTGCCAGCAGCTTAGAAGGGGGCGGGAGGTCAGATACGCAGTATTTT. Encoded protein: CASSLEGGGRSDTQYF.

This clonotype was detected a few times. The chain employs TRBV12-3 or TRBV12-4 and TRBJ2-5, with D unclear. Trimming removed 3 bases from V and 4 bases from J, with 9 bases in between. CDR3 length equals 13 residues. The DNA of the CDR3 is TGTGCCAGCAGTTTTTTGGTGGGAGAGACCCAGTACTTC. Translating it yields CASSFLVGETQYF.

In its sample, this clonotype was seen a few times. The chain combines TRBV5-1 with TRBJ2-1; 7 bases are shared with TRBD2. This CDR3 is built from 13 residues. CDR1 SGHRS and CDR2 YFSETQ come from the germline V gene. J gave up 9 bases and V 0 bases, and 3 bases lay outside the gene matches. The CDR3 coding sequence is TGCGCCAGCAGCTTGGGGTGGGGGGGTGAGCAGTTCTTC. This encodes CASSLGWGGEQFF.

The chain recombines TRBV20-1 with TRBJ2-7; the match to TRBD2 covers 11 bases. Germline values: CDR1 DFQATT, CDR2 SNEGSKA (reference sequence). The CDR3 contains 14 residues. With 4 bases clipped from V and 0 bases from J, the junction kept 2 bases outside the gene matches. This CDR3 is CSATLAGGSYEQYF. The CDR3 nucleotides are TGCAGTGCTACCCTAGCGGGAGGCTCCTACGAGCAGTACTTC.

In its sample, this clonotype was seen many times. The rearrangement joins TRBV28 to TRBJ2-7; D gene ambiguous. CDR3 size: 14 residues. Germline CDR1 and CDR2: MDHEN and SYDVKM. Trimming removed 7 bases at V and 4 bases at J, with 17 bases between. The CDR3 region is CASTSDVLGYEQYF. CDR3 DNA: TGTGCCAGCACCTCGGACGTTCTGGGGTACGAGCAGTACTTC.

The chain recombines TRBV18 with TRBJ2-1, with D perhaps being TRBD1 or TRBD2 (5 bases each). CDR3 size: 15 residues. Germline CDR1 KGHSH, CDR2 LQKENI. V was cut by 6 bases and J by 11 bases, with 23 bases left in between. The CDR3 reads CASSRAGTEPDQQFF. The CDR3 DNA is TGTGCCAGCTCGCGCGCCGGGACGGAACCGGACCAGCAGTTCTTC.

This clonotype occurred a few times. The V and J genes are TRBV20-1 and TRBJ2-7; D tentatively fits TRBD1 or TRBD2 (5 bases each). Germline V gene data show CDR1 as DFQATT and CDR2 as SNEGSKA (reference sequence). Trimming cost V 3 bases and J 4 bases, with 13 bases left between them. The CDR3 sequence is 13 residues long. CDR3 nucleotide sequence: TGCAGTGCTAGTGACGGGACCCCATACGAGCAGTACTTC. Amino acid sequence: CSASDGTPYEQYF.

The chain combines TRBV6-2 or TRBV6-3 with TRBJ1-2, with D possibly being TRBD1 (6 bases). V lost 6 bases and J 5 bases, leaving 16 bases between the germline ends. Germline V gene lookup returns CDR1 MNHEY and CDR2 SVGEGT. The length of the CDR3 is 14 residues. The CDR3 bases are TGTGCCAGCAGCGGAAACGGACAGCTATATGGCTACACCTTC. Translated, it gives CASSGNGQLYGYTF.

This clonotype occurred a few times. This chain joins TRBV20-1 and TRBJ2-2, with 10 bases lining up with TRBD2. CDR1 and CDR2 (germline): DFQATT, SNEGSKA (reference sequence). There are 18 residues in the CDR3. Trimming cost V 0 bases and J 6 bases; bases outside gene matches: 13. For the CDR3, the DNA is TGCAGTGCTAGAGACGGCCTCGTGTCAGCGGGAGGGGCCGGGGAGCTGTTTTTT. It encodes CSARDGLVSAGGAGELFF.

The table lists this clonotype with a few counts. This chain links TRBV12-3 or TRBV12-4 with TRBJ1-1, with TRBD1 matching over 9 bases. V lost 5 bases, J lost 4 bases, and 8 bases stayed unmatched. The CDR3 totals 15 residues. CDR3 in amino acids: CASSRGDRVITEAFF. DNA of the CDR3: TGTGCCAGCAGTCGAGGGGACAGGGTGATCACTGAAGCTTTCTTT.

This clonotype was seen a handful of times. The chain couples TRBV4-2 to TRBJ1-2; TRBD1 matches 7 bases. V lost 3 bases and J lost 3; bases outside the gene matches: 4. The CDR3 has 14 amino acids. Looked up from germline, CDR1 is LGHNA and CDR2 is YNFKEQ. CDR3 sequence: CASSQGDRDYGYTF. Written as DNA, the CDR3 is TGTGCCAGCAGCCAGGGGGACAGAGACTATGGCTACACCTTC.

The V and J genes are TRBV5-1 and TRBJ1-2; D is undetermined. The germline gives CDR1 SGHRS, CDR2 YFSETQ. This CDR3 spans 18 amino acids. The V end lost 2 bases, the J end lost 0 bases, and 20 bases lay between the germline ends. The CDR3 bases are TGCGCCAGCAGCTTAGAAGAACGCCGAGGAACCTCTAACTATGGCTACACCTTC. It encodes CASSLEERRGTSNYGYTF.

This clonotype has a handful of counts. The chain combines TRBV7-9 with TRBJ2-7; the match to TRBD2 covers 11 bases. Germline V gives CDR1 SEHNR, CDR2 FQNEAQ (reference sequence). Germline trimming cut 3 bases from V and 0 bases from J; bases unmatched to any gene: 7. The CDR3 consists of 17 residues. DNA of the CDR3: TGTGCCAGCAGCTTTGCTCCCGGGACTAGCGGCTCCTACGAGCAGTACTTC. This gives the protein CASSFAPGTSGSYEQYF.

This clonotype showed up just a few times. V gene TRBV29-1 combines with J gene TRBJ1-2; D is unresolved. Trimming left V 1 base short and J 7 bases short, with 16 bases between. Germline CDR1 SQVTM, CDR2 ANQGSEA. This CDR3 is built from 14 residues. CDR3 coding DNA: TGCAGCGTTGAAGGGGGTAGTAATGAGGCTGGCTACACCTTC. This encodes CSVEGGSNEAGYTF.

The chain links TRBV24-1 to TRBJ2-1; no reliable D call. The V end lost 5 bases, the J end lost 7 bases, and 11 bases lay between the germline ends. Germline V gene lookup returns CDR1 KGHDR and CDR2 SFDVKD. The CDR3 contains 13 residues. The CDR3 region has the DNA TGTGCCACCAGTGCTCAGGATTCGAATGAGCAGTTCTTC. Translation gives CATSAQDSNEQFF.

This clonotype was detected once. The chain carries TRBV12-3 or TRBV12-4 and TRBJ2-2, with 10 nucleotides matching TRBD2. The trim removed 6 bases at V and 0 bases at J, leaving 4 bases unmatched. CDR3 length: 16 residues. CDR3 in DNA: TGTGCCAGCAGATCGCTAGCGGGAGCGAACACCGGGGAGCTGTTTTTT. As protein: CASRSLAGANTGELFF.